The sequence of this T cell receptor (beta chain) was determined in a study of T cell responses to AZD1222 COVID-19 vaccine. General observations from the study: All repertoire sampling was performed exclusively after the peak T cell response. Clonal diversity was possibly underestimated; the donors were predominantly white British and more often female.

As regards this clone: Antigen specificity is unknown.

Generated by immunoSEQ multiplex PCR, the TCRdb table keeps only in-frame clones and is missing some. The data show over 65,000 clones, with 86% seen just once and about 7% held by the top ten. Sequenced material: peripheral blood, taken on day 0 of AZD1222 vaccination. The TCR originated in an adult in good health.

As DNA, the CDR3 is TGTGCCAGCACCGGGACTCCCCTCACAGATACGCAGTATTTT. Translating it yields CASTGTPLTDTQYF. The chain has TRBV2 and TRBJ2-3; tentatively, D is TRBD2 (6 bases). The ends were cut back, 7 bases at V and 2 bases at J, with 13 bases in the middle. This CDR3 comprises 14 residues. Germline V gene lookup returns CDR1 SNHLY and CDR2 FYNNEI.